Each of the 5 T cell receptor beta chains below was sequenced from the same sample in a study of blood T cell repertoires in COVID-19. Sequenced by immunoSEQ multiplex PCR; TCRdb stores in-frame clones only, minus some. The sample has tens of thousands of clones, around 93% seen once. The sample taken for sequencing was peripheral blood. Receptors originate from a human donor with active COVID-19. The donor label of this sample is uncertain.

CDR3 bases: TGTGCCAGCAGCTTAGGTGCAGGGGGCGGCTACGAGCAGTACTTC. It is translated as CASSLGAGGGYEQYF. This rearrangement joins TRBV7-6 to TRBJ2-7, with 8 bases fitting TRBD1. There are 15 residues in the CDR3. The germline gives CDR1 SGHVS, CDR2 FNYEAQ. The V segment lost 1 base and the J segment 3 bases; nucleotides outside the gene matches: 5.

The chain recombines TRBV5-1 with TRBJ2-3; D remains unclear. V dropped 4 bases and J dropped 2 bases, with 11 bases sitting between them. The CDR3 sequence is 14 residues long. Per germline, CDR1 SGHRS and CDR2 YFSETQ. CDR3: CASSALGNTDTQYF. For the CDR3, the DNA is TGCGCCAGCAGCGCCCTAGGTAACACAGATACGCAGTATTTT.

CDR3 residues: CASSRGQGNQETQYF. The CDR3 coding sequence is TGCGCCAGCAGCCGGGGACAGGGGAACCAAGAGACCCAGTACTTC. The chain links TRBV5-1 to TRBJ2-5, with 10 bases fitting TRBD1. There are 15 residues in the CDR3. Germline assignment: CDR1 SGHRS and CDR2 YFSETQ. V dropped 4 bases and J dropped 0; count of bases not matched to a gene: 3.

This clone was found once. The chain is built from TRBV10-2 and TRBJ2-1; 7 nucleotides match TRBD2. The germline gives CDR1 WSHSY, CDR2 SAAADI. V shed 3 bases and J 4 bases; nucleotides not matched to a gene: 3. The CDR3 is 14 amino acids. The CDR3 loop reads CASSEAGKYNEQFF. CDR3 in DNA: TGCGCCAGCAGTGAAGCGGGGAAGTACAATGAGCAGTTCTTC.

In its sample, this clone was seen once. The rearrangement uses TRBV6-6 and TRBJ1-2; TRBD1 matches 7 bases. This CDR3 contains 15 residues. V dropped 4 bases and J dropped 8; count of bases not matched to a gene: 13. Germline CDR1 reads MNHNY; CDR2 reads SVGAGI (reference sequence). The CDR3 here is CASSFSGGAPRGYTF. CDR3 in DNA: TGTGCCAGCAGTTTCTCAGGGGGGGCGCCGAGGGGCTACACCTTC.